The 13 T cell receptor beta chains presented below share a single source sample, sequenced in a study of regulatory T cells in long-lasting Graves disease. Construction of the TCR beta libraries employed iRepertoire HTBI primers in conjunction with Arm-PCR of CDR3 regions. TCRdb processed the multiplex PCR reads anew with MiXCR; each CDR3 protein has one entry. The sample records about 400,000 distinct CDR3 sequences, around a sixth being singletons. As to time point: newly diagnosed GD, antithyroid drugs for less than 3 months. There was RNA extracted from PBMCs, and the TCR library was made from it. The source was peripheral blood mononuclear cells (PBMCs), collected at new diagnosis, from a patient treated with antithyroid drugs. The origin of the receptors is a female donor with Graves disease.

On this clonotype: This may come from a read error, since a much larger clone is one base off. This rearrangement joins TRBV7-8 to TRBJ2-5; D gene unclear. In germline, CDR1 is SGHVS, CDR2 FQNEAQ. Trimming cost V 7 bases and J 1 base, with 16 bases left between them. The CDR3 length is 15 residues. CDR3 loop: CASTPSVWVQETQYF. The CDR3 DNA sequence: TGTGCCAGCACCCCCTCGGTATGGGTCCAAGAGACCCAGTACTTC.

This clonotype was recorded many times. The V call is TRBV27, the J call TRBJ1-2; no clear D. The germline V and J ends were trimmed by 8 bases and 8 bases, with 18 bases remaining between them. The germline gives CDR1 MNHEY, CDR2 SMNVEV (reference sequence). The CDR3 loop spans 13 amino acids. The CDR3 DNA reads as TGTGCCAGCCAAGGAGGGAGGACGGAGGGCTACACCTTC. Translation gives CASQGGRTEGYTF.

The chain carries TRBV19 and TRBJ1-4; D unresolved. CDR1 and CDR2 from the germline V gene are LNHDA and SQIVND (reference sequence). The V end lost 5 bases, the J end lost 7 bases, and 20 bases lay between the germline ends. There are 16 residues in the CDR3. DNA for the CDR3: TGTGCCAGTAGTTATCATTTGAGTACGTTTGGTGAAAAACTGTTTTTT. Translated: CASSYHLSTFGEKLFF.

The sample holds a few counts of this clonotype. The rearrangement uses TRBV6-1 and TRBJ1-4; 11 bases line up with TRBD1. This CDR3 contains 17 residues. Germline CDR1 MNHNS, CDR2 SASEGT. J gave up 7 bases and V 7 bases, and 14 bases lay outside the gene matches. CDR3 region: CASTTGQGVFRSEKLFF. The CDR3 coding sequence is TGTGCCAGCACAACGGGACAGGGGGTCTTCCGGAGTGAAAAACTGTTTTTT.

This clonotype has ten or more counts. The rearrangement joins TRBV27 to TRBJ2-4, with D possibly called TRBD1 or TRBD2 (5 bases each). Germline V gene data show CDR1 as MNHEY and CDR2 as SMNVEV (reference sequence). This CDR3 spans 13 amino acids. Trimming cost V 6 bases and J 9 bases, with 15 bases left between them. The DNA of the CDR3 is TGTGCCAGCAGGCCCGGCAGGGAGAGCATTCAGTACTTC. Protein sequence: CASRPGRESIQYF.

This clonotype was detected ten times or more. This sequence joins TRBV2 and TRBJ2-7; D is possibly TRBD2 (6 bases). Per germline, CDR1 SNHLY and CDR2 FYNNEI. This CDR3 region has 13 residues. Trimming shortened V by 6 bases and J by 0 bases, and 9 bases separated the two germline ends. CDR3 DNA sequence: TGTGCCAGCAGGCGGGGTATCTCCTACGAGCAGTACTTC. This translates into CASRRGISYEQYF. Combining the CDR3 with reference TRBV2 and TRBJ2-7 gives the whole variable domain EPEVTQTPSHQVTQMGQEVILRCVPISNHLYFYWYRQILGQKVEFLVSFYNNEISEKSEIFDDQFSVERPDGSNFTLKIRSTKLEDSAMYFCASRRGISYEQYFGPGTRLTVT.

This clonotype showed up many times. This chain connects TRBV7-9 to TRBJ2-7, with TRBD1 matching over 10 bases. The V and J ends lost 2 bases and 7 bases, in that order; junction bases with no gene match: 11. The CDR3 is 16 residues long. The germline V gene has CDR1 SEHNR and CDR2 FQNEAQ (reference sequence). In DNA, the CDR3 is TGTGCCAGCAGCTTATCAGGGACAGGGGTAGCGTGGGAGCAGTACTTC. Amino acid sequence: CASSLSGTGVAWEQYF.

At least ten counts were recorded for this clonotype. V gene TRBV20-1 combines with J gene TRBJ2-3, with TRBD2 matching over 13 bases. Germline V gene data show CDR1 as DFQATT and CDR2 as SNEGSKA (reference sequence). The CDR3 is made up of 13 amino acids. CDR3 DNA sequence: TGCACCTTACTAGCGGGAGGGCCGAATACGCAGTATTTT. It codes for CTLLAGGPNTQYF.

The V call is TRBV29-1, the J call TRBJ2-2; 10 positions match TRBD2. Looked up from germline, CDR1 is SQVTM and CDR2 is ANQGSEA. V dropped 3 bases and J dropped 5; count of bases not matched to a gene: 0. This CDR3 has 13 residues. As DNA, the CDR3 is TGCAGCGTTGAGACTAGCGGGACCGGGGAGCTGTTTTTT. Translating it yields CSVETSGTGELFF.

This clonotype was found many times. The CDR3 loop reads CASSSHLAGGYEQYF. CDR3 nucleotide sequence: TGTGCCAGCAGTTCCCACCTAGCGGGGGGCTACGAGCAGTACTTC. The V and J genes are TRBV27 and TRBJ2-7; 11 bases align to TRBD2. Germline trimming cut 4 bases from V and 3 bases from J; bases unmatched to any gene: 5. CDR1 MNHEY and CDR2 SMNVEV come from the germline V gene (reference sequence). The CDR3 covers 15 residues.

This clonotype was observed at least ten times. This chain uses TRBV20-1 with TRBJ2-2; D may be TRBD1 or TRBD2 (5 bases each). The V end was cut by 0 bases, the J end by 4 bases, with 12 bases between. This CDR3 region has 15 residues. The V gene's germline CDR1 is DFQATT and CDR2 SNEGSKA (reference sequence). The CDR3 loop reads CSARDQGDFTGELFF. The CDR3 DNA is TGCAGTGCTAGAGATCAGGGAGATTTCACCGGGGAGCTGTTTTTT.

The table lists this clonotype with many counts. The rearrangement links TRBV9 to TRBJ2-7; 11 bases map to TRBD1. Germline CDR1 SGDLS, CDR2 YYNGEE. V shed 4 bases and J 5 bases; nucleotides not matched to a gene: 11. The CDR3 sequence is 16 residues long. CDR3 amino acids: CASSSRPGQGDNEQYF. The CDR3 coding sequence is TGTGCCAGCAGCTCTCGGCCGGGACAGGGGGACAACGAGCAGTACTTC.

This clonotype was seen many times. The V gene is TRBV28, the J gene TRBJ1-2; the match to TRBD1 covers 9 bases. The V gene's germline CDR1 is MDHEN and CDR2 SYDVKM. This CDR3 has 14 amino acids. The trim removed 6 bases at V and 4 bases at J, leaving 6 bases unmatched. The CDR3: CASRTGTGPYGYTF. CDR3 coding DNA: TGTGCCAGCAGAACCGGGACAGGGCCCTATGGCTACACCTTC.